This record covers a single T cell receptor (beta chain). The data were taken from a study of T cell changes during pregnancy in multiple sclerosis. The repertoire was sequenced with immunoSEQ multiplex PCR; TCRdb's copy has only in-frame clones and lacks some. The sample lists roughly 84,000 clones, 93% occurring once. This CDR3 contains 14 residues. Trimming at V came to 0 bases and at J to 6 bases, leaving 5 bases not matched to a gene. The germline CDR1 and CDR2 sequences are SGHKS and YYEKEE (reference sequence). The gene calls are TRBV5-5 and TRBJ2-5; TRBD1 matches 7 bases. This TCR derives from a female donor in good health, enrolled as a control in a pregnancy study. This material consisted of peripheral blood, taken in the third trimester of pregnancy. CDR3 region: CASSLEGGRKTQYF. In DNA, the CDR3 is TGTGCCAGCAGCTTGGAAGGGGGCCGTAAGACCCAGTACTTC.